This TCR beta chain came from a study of T cell changes during pregnancy in multiple sclerosis. This clone was picked up one time. V was cut by 7 bases and J by 6 bases, with 15 bases left in between. CDR3 length equals 13 residues. Germline V gives CDR1 MNHNS, CDR2 SASEGT. Sequenced by immunoSEQ multiplex PCR; TCRdb stores in-frame clones only, minus some. Of around 56,000 clones in the sample, approximately 90% were seen once. The source material was CD4+ T cells from peripheral blood mononuclear cells, sampled in the third trimester of pregnancy. The chain uses TRBV6-1 and TRBJ1-1; TRBD1 is a possible D gene (6 bases). This TCR derives from a female donor with multiple sclerosis, enrolled in a pregnancy study. The CDR3 sequence: CASIINRASEAFF. CDR3 in DNA: TGTGCCAGCATTATAAACAGGGCCTCTGAAGCTTTCTTT.